The T cell receptor beta chain described here comes from a study of post-analysis software for immune sequencing data. About the research overall: Both relapsing-remitting and secondary progressive multiple sclerosis featured among the disease courses, as did progressive-relapsing multiple sclerosis.

A note on this clonotype: Relative to the germline gene, one junction end is altered; a read error may explain this.

Incorporated into the TCR beta cDNA libraries were unique molecular identifiers, which served to reduce PCR and sequencing biases. TCRdb reprocessed the PCR reads with MiXCR, giving one entry per CDR3 protein. The data show some 690,000 distinct CDR3 sequences, 59% seen once. Material: blood. The clonotype comes from a girl aged 2 to 9 with multiple sclerosis.

This CDR3 reads CTSSLLDGIETQFF. CDR3 nucleotide sequence: TGTACCAGCAGCTTATTGGACGGGATTGAGACCCAGTTCTTC. The V and J genes are TRBV7-9 and TRBJ2-1, with D maybe TRBD2 (5 bases). Germline lookup yields CDR1 SEHNR and CDR2 FQNEAQ (reference sequence). The CDR3 is 14 amino acids.